These 6 T cell receptor beta chains came from one sample sequenced in a study of cytomegalovirus exposure and HLA in healthy donors. The PCR contained 60 Vbeta and 13 Jbeta primers. Clones were sequenced by immunoSEQ multiplex PCR, and TCRdb holds only the in-frame ones, with some missing. The table includes under 200,000 clones, about 77% detected once. Specimen: PBMCs. Receptors originate from a woman aged 25 to 39 in good health and CMV-seropositive.

The rearrangement uses TRBV4-3 and TRBJ1-4; possible D gene TRBD1, 6 bases. CDR1 and CDR2 (germline): LGHNA, YSLEER. The CDR3 runs 16 residues. The V gene lost 3 bases and the J gene lost 0 bases, with 11 bases spanning the gap. The CDR3 region is CASSQGAVATNEKLFF. CDR3 coding DNA: TGCGCCAGCAGCCAGGGGGCAGTGGCAACTAATGAAAAACTGTTTTTT.

This chain connects TRBV6-5 to TRBJ2-7, with a weak D call TRBD1 (6 bases). The V gene lost 2 bases and the J gene lost 6 bases, with 20 bases spanning the gap. Germline V lookup: CDR1 MNHEY, CDR2 SVGAGI. The CDR3 totals 16 residues. The CDR3 DNA reads as TGTGCCAGCAGTTACAACTTGGACAGCCTCGGCCGCGAGCAGTACTTC. Translating gives CASSYNLDSLGREQYF.

The chain couples TRBV29-1 to TRBJ2-2; D uncertain. The germline V gene has CDR1 SQVTM and CDR2 ANQGSEA. This CDR3 contains 12 residues. Trimming cost V 2 bases and J 5 bases, with 6 bases left between them. CDR3 sequence reads: CSVEKYTGELFF. The DNA for the CDR3 is TGCAGCGTTGAAAAATATACCGGGGAGCTGTTTTTT.

The gene calls are TRBV4-1 and TRBJ2-6, with 11 positions matching TRBD1. With 6 bases clipped from V and 1 base from J, the junction kept 8 bases outside the gene matches. The CDR3 has 18 residues. Germline V gene sequence: CDR1 MGHRA, CDR2 YSYEKL. The CDR3 DNA reads as TGCGCCAGCAGTCCTCTGGGGACAGGGGGTTCTGGGGCCAACGTCCTGACTTTC. It encodes CASSPLGTGGSGANVLTF.

This chain joins TRBV13 and TRBJ2-7; D not certain. Trimming cost V 3 bases and J 4 bases, with 10 bases left between them. The CDR3 consists of 13 residues. Germline V gene data show CDR1 as PRHDT and CDR2 as FYEKMQ (reference sequence). The CDR3 DNA reads as TGTGCCAGCAGCTTTTCGACTTCTTACGAGCAGTACTTC. Amino acids: CASSFSTSYEQYF.

J is TRBJ2-7 and V is TRBV5-1, with D possibly matching TRBD1 (5 bases). The V and J ends lost 2 bases and 3 bases respectively, with 12 bases between them. The CDR3 totals 14 residues. The germline CDR1 and CDR2 sequences are SGHRS and YFSETQ. For the CDR3, the DNA is TGCGCCAGCAGCTTAGAAAGGGGTGGCTACGAGCAGTACTTC. Its protein product is CASSLERGGYEQYF.